What follows are 28 T cell receptor beta chains derived from one specimen sequenced in a study of blood T cell repertoires in COVID-19. Method: immunoSEQ multiplex PCR; TCRdb's copy keeps in-frame clones and lacks some. The sample records roughly 180,000 clones, 80% to 85% being singletons. Material: PBMCs or T cells enriched from blood (not recorded which). The receptors stem from a woman aged 60-75 years who had recovered from COVID-19.

The CDR3 sequence is CAKPRKGDQPQHF. The CDR3 DNA is TGTGCCAAACCCAGGAAGGGGGATCAGCCCCAGCATTTT. The J gene is TRBJ1-5, the V gene TRBV19, with D possibly TRBD1 on 6 matching bases. The germline gives CDR1 LNHDA, CDR2 SQIVND (reference sequence). The CDR3 is made up of 13 amino acids. V lost 10 bases, J lost 5 bases, and 15 bases lay in between.

The rearrangement joins TRBV7-3 to TRBJ1-1; TRBD1 might be the D (5 bases). This CDR3 has 13 amino acids. Germline CDR1 and CDR2: SGHTA and FQGTGA. The V end was cut by 2 bases, the J end by 8 bases, with 12 bases between. The CDR3 nucleotides are TGTGCCAGCAGCTTACCCCCCGGGGGGGAAGCTTTCTTT. This gives the protein CASSLPPGGEAFF.

This clone turned up a few times. This chain uses TRBV18 with TRBJ2-3, with D perhaps TRBD2 (5 bases). V gave up 3 bases and J gave up 2 bases, with 9 bases separating them. The CDR3 is 14 amino acids. Germline CDR1 is KGHSH and CDR2 is LQKENI. In DNA, the CDR3 is TGTGCCAGCTCACCCACTAGTATCACAGATACGCAGTATTTT. It codes for CASSPTSITDTQYF.

The sample holds one count of this clone. This sequence joins TRBV6-5 and TRBJ2-7, with TRBD1 identical over 9 bases. This CDR3 is 14 amino acids long. Unmatched junction bases numbered 11, after V lost 8 bases and J lost 6 bases. Germline V CDR1 and CDR2: MNHEY, SVGAGI. The CDR3 sequence: CASEWDRVGGEQYF. CDR3 coding DNA: TGTGCCAGCGAATGGGACAGGGTCGGTGGCGAGCAGTACTTC.

This rearrangement joins TRBV3-1 (or the pseudogene TRBV3-2) to TRBJ2-1, with TRBD2 matching over 10 bases. Trimming at V came to 0 bases and at J to 9 bases, leaving 5 bases not matched to a gene. This CDR3 has 15 residues. Germline CDR1 reads LGHDT; CDR2 reads YNNKEL (reference sequence). The DNA of the CDR3 is TGTGCCAGCAGCCAAGAAAGCGGGGGGGCGCGTGAGCAGTTCTTC. Translation gives CASSQESGGAREQFF.

The chain links TRBV18 to TRBJ2-2; 8 bases agree with TRBD1. The V gene's germline CDR1 is KGHSH and CDR2 LQKENI. The CDR3 covers 17 residues. The V and J ends lost 6 bases and 4 bases, in that order; junction bases with no gene match: 13. The CDR3 spells CASSLRQGAGSTGELFF. The CDR3 nucleotides read TGTGCCAGCTCCCTGCGGCAGGGGGCCGGGAGCACCGGGGAGCTGTTTTTT.

The chain recombines TRBV29-1 with TRBJ1-2; D is ambiguous. The CDR3 consists of 11 residues. Trimming removed 4 bases at V and 6 bases at J, with 9 bases between. The germline CDR1 and CDR2 sequences are SQVTM and ANQGSEA. CDR3 amino acids: CSVVSLDGYTF. Here the CDR3 DNA reads TGCAGCGTTGTTAGTCTGGATGGCTACACCTTC. Full variable domain (rest looked up from reference TRBV29-1 and TRBJ1-2): SAVISQKPSRDICQRGTSLTIQCQVDSQVTMMFWYRQQPGQSLTLIATANQGSEATYESGFVIDKFPISRPNLTFSTLTVSNMSPEDSSIYLCSVVSLDGYTFGSGTRLTVV.

The chain combines TRBV7-2 with TRBJ2-6; D gene uncertain. The germline CDR1 and CDR2 sequences are SGHTA and FQGNSA. The CDR3 sequence is 15 residues long. With 1 base removed from V and 0 bases from J, the gap between germline ends came to 4 bases. CDR3 region: CASSLGLSGANVLTF. DNA for the CDR3: TGTGCCAGCAGCTTAGGACTCTCTGGGGCCAACGTCCTGACTTTC.

This clone was observed once. V is TRBV3-1 (or the pseudogene TRBV3-2) and J is TRBJ2-1; TRBD1 aligns across 9 bases. CDR1 is LGHDT, CDR2 YNNKEL, per germline (reference sequence). The V gene end was trimmed by 1 base and the J gene end by 6 bases; junction bases not matched to a gene: 4. The CDR3 totals 15 residues. The CDR3 nucleotides are TGTGCCAGCAGCCAAGGACAGGGGGGCCCCAATGAGCAGTTCTTC. Protein: CASSQGQGGPNEQFF.

The V call is TRBV30, the J call TRBJ2-2, with 8 bases identical to TRBD1. Germline lookup yields CDR1 GTSNPN and CDR2 SVGIG (reference sequence). The CDR3 runs to 13 residues. V shed 5 bases, J shed 1 base, and the junction held 0 bases outside the gene matches. CDR3 amino acids: CAWGQGNTGELFF. In DNA form, the CDR3 reads TGTGCCTGGGGACAGGGGAACACCGGGGAGCTGTTTTTT.

This clone has only a few counts. The chain links TRBV7-9 to TRBJ2-3; 7 nucleotides match TRBD2. V gave up 5 bases and J gave up 9 bases; unmatched junction bases: 8. In germline, CDR1 is SEHNR, CDR2 FQNEAQ (reference sequence). The CDR3 is made up of 13 amino acids. The CDR3 DNA reads as TGTGCCAGCAGCAACGAGTCCGGGGGGACGCAGTATTTT. Translating gives CASSNESGGTQYF.

J is TRBJ1-5 and V is TRBV7-8, with 9 bases fitting TRBD1. Trimming cost V 4 bases and J 6 bases; bases outside gene matches: 13. CDR1 and CDR2 (germline): SGHVS, FQNEAQ. This CDR3 contains 17 residues. DNA for the CDR3: TGTGCCAGCAGCTCGATCCGGGACAGGGACTCAGGTCAGCCCCAGCATTTT. As protein: CASSSIRDRDSGQPQHF. The full variable domain, with the rest looked up from reference TRBV7-8 and TRBJ1-5, is GAGVSQSPRYKVAKRGQDVALRCDPISGHVSLFWYQQALGQGPEFLTYFQNEAQLDKSGLPSDRFFAERPEGSVSTLKIQRTQQEDSAVYLCASSSIRDRDSGQPQHFGDGTRLSIL.

The chain uses TRBV2 and TRBJ2-3, with 7 positions matching TRBD1. V was pared by 6 bases and J by 2 bases, with 5 bases of the junction left unmatched. The V gene's germline CDR1 is SNHLY and CDR2 FYNNEI. The CDR3 is made up of 14 amino acids. CDR3 sequence reads: CASSLGTATDTQYF. The DNA of the CDR3 is TGTGCCAGCAGCCTAGGGACAGCCACAGATACGCAGTATTTT.

The chain recombines TRBV7-9 with TRBJ1-2; unclear D gene. The CDR3 runs to 15 residues. Trimming left V 1 base short and J 2 bases short, with 11 bases between. Germline V gene sequence: CDR1 SEHNR, CDR2 FQNEAQ (reference sequence). This CDR3 is CASSLGSSQNYGYTF. DNA of the CDR3: TGTGCCAGCAGCTTAGGGTCCAGTCAAAACTATGGCTACACCTTC.

This chain joins TRBV7-2 and TRBJ1-3; no firm D call. Trimming stripped 2 bases from V and 1 base from J, with 9 bases between. Germline V gene sequence: CDR1 SGHTA, CDR2 FQGNSA. The CDR3 has 15 amino acids. CDR3 protein: CASSLTSPSGNTIYF. The CDR3 DNA is TGTGCCAGCAGCTTAACATCCCCTTCTGGAAACACCATATATTTT.

CDR3 sequence reads: CASRDSGTQDTQYF. The CDR3 nucleotides read TGCGCCAGCAGAGATAGCGGGACCCAGGATACGCAGTATTTT. This chain joins TRBV10-2 and TRBJ2-3, with TRBD2 identical over 8 bases. The CDR3 contains 14 residues. Germline V gene sequence: CDR1 WSHSY, CDR2 SAAADI. V dropped 6 bases and J dropped 6; count of bases not matched to a gene: 8.

This chain uses TRBV6-5 with TRBJ2-7; TRBD2 is a possible D gene (7 bases). The germline V and J ends were trimmed by 6 bases and 1 base, with 16 bases remaining between them. The length of the CDR3 is 15 residues. Germline V gene data show CDR1 as MNHEY and CDR2 as SVGAGI. The CDR3 loop reads CASRQGGGISYEQYF. CDR3 sequence (DNA): TGTGCCAGCAGACAGGGAGGGGGGATTTCCTACGAGCAGTACTTC.

The chain uses TRBV3-1 (or the pseudogene TRBV3-2) and TRBJ2-3, with D maybe TRBD2 (6 bases). V was clipped by 1 base and J by 6 bases, with 11 bases between them. The CDR3 extends over 14 amino acids. Germline V gene sequence: CDR1 LGHDT, CDR2 YNNKEL (reference sequence). CDR3 nucleotide sequence: TGTGCCAGCAGCCAAGGGCCGGCGGGGGATACGCAGTATTTT. Protein: CASSQGPAGDTQYF.

CDR3 residues: CASSTQGGNQPQHF. The DNA for the CDR3 is TGTGCCAGCAGCACACAGGGAGGCAATCAGCCCCAGCATTTT. V is TRBV2 and J is TRBJ1-5, with D possibly TRBD1 on 6 matching bases. The germline CDR1 and CDR2 sequences are SNHLY and FYNNEI. V was shortened by 6 bases and J by 2 bases, with 11 bases between the two germline ends. This CDR3 is 14 amino acids long. The full variable domain, its missing parts supplied by reference TRBV2 and TRBJ1-5, is EPEVTQTPSHQVTQMGQEVILRCVPISNHLYFYWYRQILGQKVEFLVSFYNNEISEKSEIFDDQFSVERPDGSNFTLKIRSTKLEDSAMYFCASSTQGGNQPQHFGDGTRLSIL.

The CDR3 DNA is TGTGCCAGCAGCCGCTCCGGGACAGCATTCTATGGCTACACCTTC. Its translation: CASSRSGTAFYGYTF. The chain uses TRBV7-9 and TRBJ1-2, with 7 bases aligning to TRBD1. Germline assignment: CDR1 SEHNR and CDR2 FQNEAQ (reference sequence). The CDR3 sequence is 15 residues long. The V and J ends lost 5 bases and 4 bases, in that order; junction bases with no gene match: 10.

This chain links TRBV3-1 (or the pseudogene TRBV3-2) with TRBJ1-6; TRBD1 might be the D (5 bases). The CDR3 contains 15 residues. V lost 2 bases, J lost 8 bases, and 13 bases lay in between. The germline CDR1 and CDR2 sequences are LGHDT and YNNKEL (reference sequence). This CDR3 reads CASSQSRAGDSPLHF. Written as DNA, the CDR3 is TGTGCCAGCAGCCAATCCAGGGCAGGAGATTCACCCCTCCACTTT.

This clone has only one observation. The J gene is TRBJ2-1, the V gene TRBV28; D is ambiguous. Between the trimmed V and J ends, which lost 3 bases and 5 bases, there was a span of 17 bases. Germline V lookup: CDR1 MDHEN, CDR2 SYDVKM. This CDR3 is 16 amino acids long. CDR3 region: CASSFLGRLTHNEQFF. In nucleotides, the CDR3 is TGTGCCAGCAGTTTTCTAGGCCGCCTTACACACAATGAGCAGTTCTTC.

This chain uses TRBV4-2 with TRBJ1-2; 9 positions agree with TRBD1. With V trimmed by 8 bases and J by 0 bases, 7 bases remained unmatched. Looked up from germline, CDR1 is LGHNA and CDR2 is YNFKEQ. The CDR3 contains 15 residues. CDR3 DNA: TGTGCCAGCTCGGACAGGGGCCGAACTAACTATGGCTACACCTTC. This encodes CASSDRGRTNYGYTF.

This chain connects TRBV27 to TRBJ2-5; D is possibly TRBD1 (5 bases). This CDR3 is 14 amino acids long. V lost 8 bases, J lost 5 bases, and 18 bases lay in between. The germline CDR1 and CDR2 sequences are MNHEY and SMNVEV (reference sequence). In nucleotides, the CDR3 is TGTGCCAGCGCCAGGGTTAATCGGCATGAGACCCAGTACTTC. This gives the protein CASARVNRHETQYF.

V and J are TRBV19 and TRBJ2-4, with D perhaps TRBD2 (5 bases). This CDR3 region has 13 residues. Germline CDR1 reads LNHDA; CDR2 reads SQIVND (reference sequence). V lost 8 bases and J lost 0, with 8 bases in between. In nucleotides, the CDR3 is TGTGCCAGTTCGGGGATAGCCAAAAACATTCAGTACTTC. Amino acid sequence: CASSGIAKNIQYF.

V and J are TRBV6-5 and TRBJ2-3; 7 bases are shared with TRBD2. CDR3 size: 15 residues. J lost 4 bases, V lost 5 bases, and 9 bases had no gene match. Germline V gene lookup returns CDR1 MNHEY and CDR2 SVGAGI. The DNA for the CDR3 is TGTGCCAGCAGTAATCGCGGGAGTGTCTCAGATACGCAGTATTTT. Translation gives CASSNRGSVSDTQYF.

Only a few counts were recorded for this clone. The CDR3 nucleotides are TGTGCCAGTAGACGACAGAGCAATAGCAATCAGCCCCAGCATTTT. Its translation is CASRRQSNSNQPQHF. V is TRBV6-5 and J is TRBJ1-5; D might be TRBD1 (5 bases). CDR1 is MNHEY and CDR2 is SVGAGI in the germline V gene. This CDR3 has 15 amino acids. The V end lost 9 bases, the J end lost 0 bases, and 15 bases lay between the germline ends.

This sequence joins TRBV11-3 and TRBJ2-3; D not resolved. CDR1 is SGHNT and CDR2 is YENEEA in the germline V gene. The V end was cut by 1 base, the J end by 1 base, with 3 bases between. The CDR3 runs 13 residues. DNA for the CDR3: TGTGCCAGCAGCTTAGGCGGCACAGATACGCAGTATTTT. It yields the protein CASSLGGTDTQYF.